This paragraph covers one T cell receptor beta chain sequence. The sample is drawn from a study of blood T cell repertoires in COVID-19. This table comes from immunoSEQ multiplex PCR, and its TCRdb copy is limited to in-frame clones, with some not included. The repertoire holds 60,000 to 65,000 clones, 78% seen once, with around 14% in the top ten. This TCR came from a man aged 60 to 75 with COVID-19, enrolled during active disease. The sequenced sample consisted of peripheral blood.

The CDR3 here is CAWSAQGGTQYF. CDR3 in DNA: TGTGCCTGGAGCGCACAGGGTGGAACGCAGTATTTT. The rearrangement uses TRBV30 and TRBJ2-3; the D gene is possibly TRBD1 (6 bases). V was shortened by 3 bases and J by 9 bases, with 13 bases between the two germline ends. The CDR3 loop spans 12 amino acids. In germline, CDR1 is GTSNPN, CDR2 SVGIG (reference sequence).